Given below is one TCR beta chain in context. This clonotype was picked up a small number of times. Its recognized antigen is unknown. No much larger clone exists at a distance of one base, and base qualities are not known. This entry is derived from a study of identical twins (dated by TCRdb to 2015 to 2016). About the study as a whole: The study deep-sequenced TCR alpha and beta repertoires from monozygotic twins, unrelated adults of various ages and cord blood to test whether fetal clonotypes persist. Replicate twin experiments were performed at different times using different library preparation protocols to rule out contamination. The research as a whole found: Conclusions relied on cross-sectional statistical analysis, since the same donors could not be followed over many years. Fewer insertions were carried by abundant cord blood beta clonotypes; a weaker similar trend was observed in young adult naive repertoires, while no such trend was observed in memory repertoires. Compared with coincidental sharing between unrelated individuals, an excess of low generation-probability sequences was observed among out-of-frame TCR alpha sequences shared between twins. Excess twin sharing in beta out-of-frame sequences was weaker because fewer shared sequences lowered the signal-to-noise ratio. Invariant T cells such as MAIT and iNKT could partly confound zero-insertion analyses, although diverse VJ usage argued against such confounding for most clonotypes. Recombination models systematically underestimated out-of-frame TCR alpha sharing in monozygotic twins but agreed with sharing between unrelated individuals.

From the cysteine up to the phenylalanine, the CDR3 has a length of 14 residues. Of all the DNA, just the CDR3 is kept, 42 bases in frame from base 1. CDR1 is given as MNHEY and CDR2 as SVGAGI, both from the germline V gene. V is cut by 1 base and J by 2 bases, and the space between the germline ends is 8 bases. The library was made by 5' RACE. TCRdb records Illumina HiSeq 2000 as the sequencer. Template switching added a universal primer binding site, and the final cDNA carried a unique molecular identifier that allowed TCR cDNA molecules to be counted accurately. Specific primers in the conserved constant-segment region were used to synthesize first-strand cDNA for the TCR alpha and beta chains. Each cDNA library was double barcoded, with a SMART-Mk sample barcode plus Illumina barcodes, to control for contamination. TruSeq adapter sequences and Illumina sample barcodes were added in two successive PCR steps. TCR alpha and beta cDNA libraries were sequenced on the Illumina HiSeq platform with custom primers. The source study handled its data this way. Raw reads were processed with MiGEC to extract unique molecular identifiers, and MiXCR was used to determine CDR3 positions. Recombination models were inferred per individual with the repgenHMM and IGoR tools using an EM algorithm. Shared clonotypes were analyzed with the tcR package in R, and sharing was normalized by the product of cloneset sizes. Out-of-frame nonproductive sequences were analyzed to study raw recombination free of thymic and clonal selection effects. TCRdb ran its own pipeline on the public reads, namely fastp trimming at Q25 and MiXCR clone calling, and kept in-frame beta chains. CDR3 protein duplicates are merged, each entry listing the most common genes and DNA. None of the V and J calls come from the authors' own analysis; TCRdb made them. This sample is represented by around 1.7 million distinct CDR3 sequences; 32% of them were singletons. 0.25% to 0.3% of the sample goes to the ten largest clones.

Every donor was a healthy Caucasian. The rearrangement joined TRBV6-5 to TRBJ1-2; a confident D gene designation cannot be given. The receptor was derived from a newborn girl in good health. The sequenced material came from cord blood. The CDR3 protein: CASSYLTLNYGYTF. The DNA sequence follows: TGTGCCAGCAGTTACTTGACTCTCAACTATGGCTACACCTTC.